One T cell receptor (beta chain) is described in this entry. Its antigen is unknown. Trimming removed 11 bases at V and 8 bases at J, with 18 bases between. The CDR3 is made up of 12 amino acids. The germline CDR1 and CDR2 sequences are SGHVT and SQSDAQ. This sample was taken from a study of cytomegalovirus exposure and HLA in healthy donors. Study overall: Unique TCR beta sequences numbering 117 million came from around 180 million T cells in an earlier analysis. Findings and caveats of the study: Among TCR sequences, most were rare, though some public TCRs appeared in many donors. In a later analysis, common viral pathogens appeared linked to several of the most significant clusters. Sequencing depth across donors, presence/absence analyses assumed, was roughly uniform.

13 Jbeta primers and 60 Vbeta primers were used for the PCR. Sequenced by immunoSEQ multiplex PCR; TCRdb stores in-frame clones only, minus some. The profile shows roughly 200,000 clones, around 83% of them singletons. V and J are TRBV7-4 and TRBJ1-2; D uncertain. Sample: PBMCs. The sequence was collected from a man aged 40-49 years in good health and CMV-seropositive. CDR3 sequence (DNA): TGTGCCTGCCCTACACCGAGGAAGGGCTACACCTTC. This encodes CACPTPRKGYTF.